This T cell receptor (beta chain) emerged from a study of Ad26.COV2.S vaccination and SARS-CoV-2 variants. As for treatment: roughly 20 received Ad26.COV2.S at low or high dose, single or two shots; 5 received placebo; per-sample allocation not given. Collection of the samples took place on day 63 after the first injection of vaccine or placebo. Assay: immunoSEQ multiplex PCR; the TCRdb copy retains only in-frame clones and omits some. The sample includes 320,000 or so clones, 75% to 90% seen only once; the top ten take around 5.5%. This CDR3 spans 14 amino acids. With 6 bases removed from V and 0 bases from J, the gap between germline ends came to 14 bases. Per germline, CDR1 SQVTM and CDR2 ANQGSEA. Turning to this clone: Its antigen is unidentified.

Study-wide points: Reported post-vaccination CD8+ and CD4+ T cell responses to spike showed substantial breadth. Researchers cautioned that TCR breadth and depth analyses may have underestimated total T cell responses. Similar non-spike TCR breadth was observed in recipients of vaccine and of placebo.

The sequences come from peripheral blood, collected in a trial of Ad26.COV2.S vaccine versus placebo. This sequence was found in a person aged 18-65 years who received the Ad26.COV2.S COVID-19 vaccine or a placebo. The V gene is TRBV29-1, the J gene TRBJ1-1; a weak D match, TRBD1 (5 bases). In DNA, the CDR3 is TGCAGCGTGGACCCACAGGCCATGAACACTGAAGCTTTCTTT. This translates into CSVDPQAMNTEAFF. Full variable domain (missing parts from reference TRBV29-1 and TRBJ1-1): SAVISQKPSRDICQRGTSLTIQCQVDSQVTMMFWYRQQPGQSLTLIATANQGSEATYESGFVIDKFPISRPNLTFSTLTVSNMSPEDSSIYLCSVDPQAMNTEAFFGQGTRLTVV.